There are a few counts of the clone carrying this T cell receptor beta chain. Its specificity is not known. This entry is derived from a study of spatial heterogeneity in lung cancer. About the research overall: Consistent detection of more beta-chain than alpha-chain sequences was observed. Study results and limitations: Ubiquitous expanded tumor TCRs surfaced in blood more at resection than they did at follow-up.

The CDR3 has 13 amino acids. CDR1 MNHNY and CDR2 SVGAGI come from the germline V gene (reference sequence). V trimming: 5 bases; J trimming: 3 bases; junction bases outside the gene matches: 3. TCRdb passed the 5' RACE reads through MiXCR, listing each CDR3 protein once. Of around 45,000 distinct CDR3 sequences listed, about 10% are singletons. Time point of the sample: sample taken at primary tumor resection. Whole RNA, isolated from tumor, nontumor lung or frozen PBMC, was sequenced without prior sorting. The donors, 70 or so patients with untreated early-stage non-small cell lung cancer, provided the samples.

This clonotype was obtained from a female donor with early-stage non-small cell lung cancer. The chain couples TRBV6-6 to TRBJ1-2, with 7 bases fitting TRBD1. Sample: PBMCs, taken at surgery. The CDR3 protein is CASSPTGDYGYTF. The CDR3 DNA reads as TGTGCCAGCAGTCCTACAGGGGACTATGGCTACACCTTC.